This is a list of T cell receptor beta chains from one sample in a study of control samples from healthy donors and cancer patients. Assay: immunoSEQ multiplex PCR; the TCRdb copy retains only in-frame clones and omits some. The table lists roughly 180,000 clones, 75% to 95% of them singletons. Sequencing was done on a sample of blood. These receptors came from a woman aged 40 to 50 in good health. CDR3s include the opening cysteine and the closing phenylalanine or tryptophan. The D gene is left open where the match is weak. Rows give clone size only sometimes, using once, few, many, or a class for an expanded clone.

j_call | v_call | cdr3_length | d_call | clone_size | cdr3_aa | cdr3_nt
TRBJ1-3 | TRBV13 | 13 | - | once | CASSPTPGNTIYF | TGTGCCAGCAGCCCCACACCCGGAAACACCATATATTTT
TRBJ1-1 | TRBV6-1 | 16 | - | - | CASSAEYLAGDTEAFF | TGTGCCAGCAGTGCCGAGTATCTGGCGGGGGACACTGAAGCTTTCTTT
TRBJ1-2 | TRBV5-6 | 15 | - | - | CASSLYYRSNYGYTF | TGTGCCAGCAGCTTGTATTACAGGTCTAACTATGGCTACACCTTC
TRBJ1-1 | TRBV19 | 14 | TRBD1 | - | CASSNGQGYTEAFF | TGTGCCAGTAGCAACGGACAGGGGTACACTGAAGCTTTCTTT
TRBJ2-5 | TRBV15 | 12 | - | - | CATSLQGETQYF | TGTGCCACCAGCCTTCAGGGAGAGACCCAGTACTTC
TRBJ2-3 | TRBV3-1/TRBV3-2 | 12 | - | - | CASSVGKDTQYF | TGTGCCAGCAGCGTTGGGAAAGATACGCAGTATTTT
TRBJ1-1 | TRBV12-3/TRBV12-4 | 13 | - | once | CASSLARGTKAFF | TGTGCCAGCAGTCTTGCTCGGGGTACCAAAGCTTTCTTT
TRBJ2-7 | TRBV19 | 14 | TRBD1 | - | CASSIGDRAYEQYF | TGTGCCAGTAGTATAGGAGACAGGGCCTACGAGCAGTACTTC
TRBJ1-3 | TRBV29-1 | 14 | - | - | CSVGADHSGNTIYF | TGCAGCGTTGGGGCGGACCACTCTGGAAACACCATATATTTT
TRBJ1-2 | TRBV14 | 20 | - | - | CASSQVSYRGRLIQNYGYTF | TGTGCCAGCAGCCAAGTATCATACCGGGGGAGGTTAATTCAGAACTATGGCTACACCTTC
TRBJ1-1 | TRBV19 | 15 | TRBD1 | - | CATKQGAGGNTEAFF | TGTGCCACCAAACAGGGGGCGGGCGGAAACACTGAAGCTTTCTTT
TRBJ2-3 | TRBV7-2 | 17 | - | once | CASSSIGGAGRIYTQYF | TGTGCCAGCAGCTCCATCGGGGGAGCGGGCCGGATTTATACGCAGTATTTT
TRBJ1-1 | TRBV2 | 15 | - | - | CASPPILGLNTEAFF | TGTGCCAGCCCTCCCATACTTGGCCTGAACACTGAAGCTTTCTTT
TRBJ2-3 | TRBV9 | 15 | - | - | CASSVAPGGSDTQYF | TGTGCCAGCAGCGTAGCGCCAGGAGGGTCGGATACGCAGTATTTT
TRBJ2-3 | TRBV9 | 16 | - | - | CASSVEAGSSTDTQYF | TGTGCCAGCAGCGTAGAGGCAGGGTCTAGCACAGATACGCAGTATTTT
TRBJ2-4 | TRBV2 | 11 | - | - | CASSPENIQYF | TGTGCCAGCAGCCCAGAAAACATTCAGTACTTC
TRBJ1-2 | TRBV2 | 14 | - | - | CASKRSPDFYGYTF | TGTGCCAGCAAGAGGAGTCCGGATTTCTATGGCTACACCTTC
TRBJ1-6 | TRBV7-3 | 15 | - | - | CASSLGELYNSPLHF | TGTGCCAGCAGCTTAGGGGAACTATACAATTCACCCCTCCACTTT
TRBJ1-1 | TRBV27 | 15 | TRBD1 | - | CASSSDRGMNTEAFF | TGTGCCAGCAGCTCGGACAGGGGTATGAACACTGAAGCTTTCTTT
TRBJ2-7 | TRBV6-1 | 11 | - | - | CASSEGYEQYF | TGTGCCAGCAGTGAAGGGTACGAGCAGTACTTC
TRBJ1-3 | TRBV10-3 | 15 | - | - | CAISGTGVAGNTIYF | TGTGCCATCAGTGGGACGGGGGTGGCTGGAAACACCATATATTTT
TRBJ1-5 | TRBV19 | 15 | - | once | CASIPGGASNQPQHF | TGTGCCAGTATCCCTGGGGGTGCGAGCAATCAGCCCCAGCATTTT
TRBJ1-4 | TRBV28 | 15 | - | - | CASSSLGTANEKLFF | TGTGCCAGCAGTTCCCTCGGGACGGCAAATGAAAAACTGTTTTTT
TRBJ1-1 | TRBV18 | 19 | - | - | CASSPTFGTSEADNTEAFF | TGTGCCAGCTCGCCGACCTTCGGGACGTCGGAGGCGGATAACACTGAAGCTTTCTTT
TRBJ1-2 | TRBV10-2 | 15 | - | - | CASSESSQGNYGYTF | TGCGCCAGCAGTGAGTCAAGTCAGGGGAACTATGGCTACACCTTC
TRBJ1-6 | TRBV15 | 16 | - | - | CATSRGVGFYNSPLHF | TGTGCCACCAGCCGGGGAGTGGGGTTCTATAATTCACCCCTCCACTTT
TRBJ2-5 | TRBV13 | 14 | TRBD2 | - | CASSSGTSQETQYF | TGTGCCAGCAGCTCGGGGACTAGCCAAGAGACCCAGTACTTC
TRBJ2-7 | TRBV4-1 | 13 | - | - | CASSFPDAYEQYF | TGCGCCAGCAGTTTTCCTGACGCCTACGAGCAGTACTTC
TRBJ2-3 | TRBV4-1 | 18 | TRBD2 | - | CASSQVAGTSGTTDTQYF | TGCGCCAGCAGCCAGGTCGCCGGGACTAGCGGGACCACAGATACGCAGTATTTT
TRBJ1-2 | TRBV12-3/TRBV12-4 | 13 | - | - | CASTLTGNFGYTF | TGTGCCAGCACCCTAACAGGGAACTTTGGCTACACCTTC
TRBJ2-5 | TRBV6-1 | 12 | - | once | CASSEGGETQYF | TGTGCCAGCAGTGAAGGGGGAGAGACCCAGTACTTC
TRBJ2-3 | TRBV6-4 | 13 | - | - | CASSEGETDTQYF | TGTGCCAGCAGTGAGGGTGAGACAGATACGCAGTATTTT
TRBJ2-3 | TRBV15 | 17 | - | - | CATRLQVGDGERDTQYF | TGTGCCACCAGGTTGCAGGTCGGGGACGGAGAACGAGATACGCAGTATTTT
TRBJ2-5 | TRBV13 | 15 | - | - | CASSFYFRGRETQYF | TGTGCCAGCAGCTTCTATTTCCGGGGGAGAGAGACCCAGTACTTC
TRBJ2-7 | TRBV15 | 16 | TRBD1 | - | CATSSTGTGITYEQYF | TGTGCCACCAGCAGTACCGGGACAGGGATAACCTACGAGCAGTACTTC
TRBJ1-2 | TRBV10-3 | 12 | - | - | CAISANNYGYTF | TGTGCCATCAGTGCTAATAACTATGGCTACACCTTC
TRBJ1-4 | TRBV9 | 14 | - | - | CASSVDSFGEKLFF | TGTGCCAGCAGCGTTGACTCGTTCGGGGAAAAACTGTTTTTT
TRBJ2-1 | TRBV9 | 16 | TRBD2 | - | CASSLPTSGAYNEQFF | TGTGCCAGCAGCCTTCCGACTAGCGGGGCTTACAATGAGCAGTTCTTC
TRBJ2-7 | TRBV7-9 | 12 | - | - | CASSLVGYEQYF | TGTGCCAGCAGCTTGGTGGGATACGAGCAGTACTTC
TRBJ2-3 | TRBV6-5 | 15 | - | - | CASSYTPGLTDTQYF | TGTGCCAGCAGTTACACCCCGGGACTGACAGATACGCAGTATTTT
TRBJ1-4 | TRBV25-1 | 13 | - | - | CASSINLNEKLFF | TGTGCCAGCAGTATCAATCTTAATGAAAAACTGTTTTTT